A selection of T cell receptor beta chains follows, all from one sample in a study of siplizumab effects on memory and regulatory T cells. TCRdb's copy holds only in-frame clones and misses some; the assay was immunoSEQ multiplex PCR. The table includes 85,000 to 130,000 clones, 91% detected once. The specimen was CD4+ T cells sorted from blood. These receptors all stem from a human donor in good health. Some clones in this sample may be carry-over from other donors' samples. The CDR3 runs from the conserved cysteine through the conserved F or W. D genes are given only for firm matches. Clone size is given for some rows only: seen once, a few or many times, or a class if the clone is expanded.

j_call v_call d_call cdr3_length clone_size cdr3_aa cdr3_nt
TRBJ1-5 TRBV19 - 13 - CASSNREDQPQHF TGTGCCAGTAGTAACAGGGAGGATCAGCCCCAGCATTTT
TRBJ2-5 TRBV9 TRBD1 16 few CASSGGTGQGRETQYF TGTGCCAGCAGCGGGGGGACAGGACAAGGTCGAGAGACCCAGTACTTC
TRBJ2-4 TRBV14 - 18 - CASSRLDPDWLAKNIQYF TGTGCCAGCAGCCGATTAGACCCAGACTGGCTAGCCAAAAACATTCAGTACTTC
TRBJ2-3 TRBV28 - 17 few CASSSLLLAYGADTQYF TGTGCCAGCAGTTCCTTACTCCTAGCGTATGGGGCAGATACGCAGTATTTT
TRBJ1-3 TRBV6-1 - 13 few CASELYSGNTIYF TGTGCCAGCGAGCTATACTCTGGAAACACCATATATTTT
TRBJ2-7 TRBV5-1 TRBD2 14 - CASSLGLVGYEQYF TGCGCCAGCAGCTTAGGACTAGTAGGCTACGAGCAGTACTTC
TRBJ1-3 TRBV5-1 TRBD1 14 - CASSATGAGNTIYF TGCGCCAGCAGCGCGACAGGGGCTGGAAACACCATATATTTT
TRBJ1-5 TRBV7-9 - 14 - CASSLLGGNQPQHF TGTGCCAGCAGCTTATTGGGGGGGAATCAGCCCCAGCATTTT
TRBJ1-2 TRBV27 - 12 few CASSYSGGSYTF TGTGCCAGCAGTTACTCCGGCGGGTCCTACACCTTC
TRBJ2-4 TRBV7-9 - 12 - CASSLSIDIQYF TGTGCCAGCAGCTTAAGTATCGACATTCAGTACTTC
TRBJ2-7 TRBV12-1 - 15 - CASSFADSPHYEQYF TGTGCCAGCAGCTTTGCGGACTCCCCCCACTACGAGCAGTACTTC
TRBJ2-1 TRBV11-2 TRBD2 16 - CASSLTSSGRAHEQFF TGTGCCAGCAGCCTGACTTCTAGCGGGAGGGCACATGAGCAGTTCTTC
TRBJ2-3 TRBV5-8 - 16 - CASSKGTRLNTGTQYF TGTGCCAGCAGCAAAGGGACCCGACTTAATACCGGTACGCAGTATTTT
TRBJ2-1 TRBV9 - 16 - CASSVVPGLKGDEQFF TGTGCCAGCAGCGTAGTCCCTGGACTTAAAGGTGATGAGCAGTTCTTC
TRBJ2-5 TRBV2 - 11 - CASSDRETQYF TGTGCCAGCAGTGACCGAGAGACCCAGTACTTC
TRBJ1-1 TRBV25-1 - 13 - CASSRGGGAEAFF TGTGCCAGCAGCAGGGGCGGAGGCGCTGAAGCTTTCTTT
TRBJ2-7 TRBV29-1 - 15 - CSVVSRWGGAYEQYF TGCAGCGTTGTAAGTCGGTGGGGGGGCGCCTACGAGCAGTACTTC
TRBJ2-7 TRBV6-5 - 13 - CASSYLTSTEQYF TGTGCCAGCAGTTACCTGACAAGCACCGAGCAGTACTTC
TRBJ2-1 TRBV11-2 - 15 once CASSFSAGAYNEQFF TGTGCCAGCAGCTTCTCAGCGGGTGCCTACAATGAGCAGTTCTTC
TRBJ1-4 TRBV7-9 - 15 once CASSPEDGTNEKLFF TGTGCCAGCAGCCCGGAGGACGGTACTAATGAAAAACTGTTTTTT
TRBJ1-1 TRBV6-1 - 11 - CASSGDLEAFF TGTGCCAGCAGTGGCGACCTTGAAGCTTTCTTT
TRBJ2-1 TRBV11-2 - 15 - CASSFVQGLGDEQFF TGTGCCAGCAGCTTTGTACAGGGACTTGGCGATGAGCAGTTCTTC
TRBJ2-5 TRBV28 TRBD2 14 - CASRLAGYQETQYF TGTGCCAGCAGACTAGCGGGGTACCAAGAGACCCAGTACTTC
TRBJ1-5 TRBV27 - 13 - CASSLFTNQPQHF TGTGCCAGCAGTTTATTTACCAACCAGCCCCAGCATTTT
TRBJ1-4 TRBV6-5 - 13 - CASRGTTNEKLFF TGTGCCAGCAGAGGGACAACTAATGAAAAACTGTTTTTT
TRBJ2-3 TRBV12-5 TRBD1 13 - CASGFDREDTQYF TGTGCTAGTGGTTTTGACAGGGAAGATACGCAGTATTTT
TRBJ1-1 TRBV11-3 TRBD1 16 - CASSSGQGEANTEAFF TGTGCCAGCAGTTCCGGACAGGGGGAAGCGAACACTGAAGCTTTCTTT
TRBJ2-3 TRBV5-1 - 14 - CASSPRAPPDTQYF TGCGCCAGCAGCCCTAGGGCCCCCCCGGATACGCAGTATTTT
TRBJ2-5 TRBV5-8 TRBD1 15 - CASSSRDRVQETQYF TGTGCCAGCAGCTCGCGGGACAGGGTCCAAGAGACCCAGTACTTC
TRBJ2-1 TRBV6-4 TRBD2 13 - CASSDSDGRAQFF TGTGCCAGCAGTGACTCAGACGGGAGGGCTCAGTTCTTC
TRBJ2-5 TRBV10-3 - 11 - CAVRGQETQYF TGTGCCGTCAGGGGACAAGAGACCCAGTACTTC
TRBJ2-1 TRBV7-2 TRBD2 20 - CASSLALLERGHFSYNEQFF TGTGCCAGCAGCTTAGCCCTCCTCGAGCGGGGCCACTTCTCCTACAATGAGCAGTTCTTC
TRBJ2-1 TRBV6-5 - 16 once CASSYSRRVGVGEQFF TGTGCCAGCAGTTACTCGCGGCGGGTGGGAGTTGGGGAGCAGTTCTTC
TRBJ2-1 TRBV6-5 - 15 - CASGTTGDSYNEQFF TGTGCCAGCGGTACGACGGGAGACTCCTACAATGAGCAGTTCTTC
TRBJ2-3 TRBV9 TRBD2 15 - CASNLAGEGTDTQYF TGTGCCAGCAACCTAGCGGGAGAGGGCACAGATACGCAGTATTTT
TRBJ1-2 TRBV6-5 TRBD1 15 - CASSYSTRTGTGYTF TGTGCCAGCAGTTACTCGACCCGGACAGGGACTGGCTACACCTTC
TRBJ1-2 TRBV6-5 - 10 - CASQLNGYTF TGTGCCAGTCAACTCAATGGCTACACCTTC
TRBJ2-5 TRBV7-7 TRBD1 16 - CASSQNPGQGQETQYF TGTGCTAGCAGCCAAAATCCGGGACAGGGGCAAGAGACCCAGTACTTC
TRBJ1-1 TRBV6-5 - 14 - CASSYSRRNTEAFF TGTGCCAGCAGTTACTCGCGGCGCAACACTGAAGCTTTCTTT
TRBJ2-3 TRBV27 TRBD2 16 - CASSDGRALVTDTQYF TGTGCCAGCAGCGACGGGAGGGCCCTCGTGACAGATACGCAGTATTTT
TRBJ2-5 TRBV7-9 - 15 once CASTSRGRGSETQYF TGTGCCAGCACCTCTAGGGGTAGGGGGAGTGAGACCCAGTACTTC
TRBJ2-1 TRBV30 - 14 - CAWSTIGNDNEQFF TGTGCCTGGAGTACTATCGGAAATGACAATGAGCAGTTCTTC
TRBJ2-2 TRBV11-2 - 16 - CASSFTAARYTGELFF TGTGCCAGCAGCTTCACTGCCGCAAGGTACACCGGGGAGCTGTTTTTT
TRBJ1-1 TRBV6-6 - 14 - CASSYSLFGTEAFF TGTGCCAGCAGTTACTCGTTATTCGGCACTGAAGCTTTCTTT
TRBJ2-1 TRBV2 TRBD2 14 - CASPRSGRYNEQFF TGTGCCAGCCCTAGGAGCGGGAGGTACAATGAGCAGTTCTTC